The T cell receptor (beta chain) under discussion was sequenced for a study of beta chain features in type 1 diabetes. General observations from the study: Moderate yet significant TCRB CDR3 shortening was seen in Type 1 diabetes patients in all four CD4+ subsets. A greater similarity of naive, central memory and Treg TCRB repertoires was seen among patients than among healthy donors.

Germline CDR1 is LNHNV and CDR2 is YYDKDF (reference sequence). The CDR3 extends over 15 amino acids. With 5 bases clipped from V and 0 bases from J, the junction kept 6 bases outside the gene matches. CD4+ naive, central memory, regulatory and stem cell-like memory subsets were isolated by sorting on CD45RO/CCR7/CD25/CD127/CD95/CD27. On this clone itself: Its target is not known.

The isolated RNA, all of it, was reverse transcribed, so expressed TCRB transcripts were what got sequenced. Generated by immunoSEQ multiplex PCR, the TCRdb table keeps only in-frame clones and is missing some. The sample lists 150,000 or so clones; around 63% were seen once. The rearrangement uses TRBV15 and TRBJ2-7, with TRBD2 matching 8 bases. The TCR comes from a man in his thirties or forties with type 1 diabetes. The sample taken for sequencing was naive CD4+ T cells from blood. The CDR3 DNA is TGTGCCACCAGCCTTAGCGGGGCCCTCTCCTACGAGCAGTACTTC. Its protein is CATSLSGALSYEQYF.